Shown below are 21 T cell receptor beta chains from a single sample sequenced in a study of regulatory T cells in long-lasting Graves disease. Specified time point: persistent/refractory GD, antithyroid drugs over 5 years with positive TRAb. Making the TCR library involved RNA that had been extracted from PBMCs. The authors built TCR beta libraries using iRepertoire HTBI primers and Arm-PCR of CDR3 regions. TCRdb re-derived calls from the multiplex PCR reads in MiXCR, one entry per CDR3 protein. The sample gives a few hundred thousand distinct CDR3 sequences, 20% to 30% of which show up once; over 25% is in the top ten. The material was peripheral blood mononuclear cells (PBMCs), obtained when the disease was refractory, from a patient treated with antithyroid drugs. The receptors were gathered from a female donor with Graves disease.

This clonotype was detected a few times. This chain uses TRBV18 with TRBJ2-2; TRBD1 might be the D (6 bases). This CDR3 spans 15 amino acids. The germline V gene has CDR1 KGHSH and CDR2 LQKENI. V was shortened by 2 bases and J by 5 bases, with 12 bases between the two germline ends. CDR3 nucleotide sequence: TGTGCCAGCTCACCAGCTGAGGGGGTTACCGGGGAGCTGTTTTTT. Encoded protein: CASSPAEGVTGELFF.

This clonotype was counted ten times or more. The chain joins TRBV2 to TRBJ2-1; 14 bases map to TRBD2. Germline V CDR1 and CDR2: SNHLY, FYNNEI. The CDR3 has 15 residues. The V and J ends lost 5 bases and 9 bases, in that order; junction bases with no gene match: 6. The CDR3 DNA is TGTGCCAGCAGTTCCGGACTAGCGGGAGGAGGTGAGCAGTTCTTC. Translated, it gives CASSSGLAGGGEQFF.

This clonotype was observed many times. The CDR3 here is CASSWRGGITEAFF. The CDR3 coding sequence is TGTGCCAGCAGTTGGCGGGGGGGCATCACTGAAGCTTTCTTT. This rearrangement joins TRBV12-3 or TRBV12-4 to TRBJ1-1, with a tentative D call TRBD1 (6 bases). The length of the CDR3 is 14 residues. Trimming left V 4 bases short and J 4 bases short, with 13 bases between.

This clonotype was found many times. The chain couples TRBV7-2 to TRBJ2-2; TRBD1 aligns across 10 bases. CDR3 length: 15 amino acids. Trimming took 6 bases from V and 7 from J; bases not matched to a gene: 8. Germline assignment: CDR1 SGHTA and CDR2 FQGNSA. CDR3 nucleotide sequence: TGTGCCAGCAGATCGGGACAGGGGATGATCGGGGAGCTGTTTTTT. This translates into CASRSGQGMIGELFF.

This clonotype was observed many times. V usage is TRBV6-1 and J usage is TRBJ1-2; D is uncertain. CDR3 length equals 14 residues. The V gene's germline CDR1 is MNHNS and CDR2 SASEGT. The germline V and J ends were trimmed by 6 bases and 4 bases, with 15 bases remaining between them. CDR3 residues: CASSSLKGPYGYTF. The CDR3 DNA reads as TGTGCCAGCAGCTCCTTGAAAGGGCCCTATGGCTACACCTTC.

This clonotype was observed a handful of times. The chain employs TRBV19 and TRBJ2-5; TRBD2 aligns across 16 bases. The DNA end is a closer match to TRBJ2-1, so the J assignment may be wrong. This CDR3 has 17 amino acids. Germline V gene sequence: CDR1 LNHDA, CDR2 SQIVND (reference sequence). The CDR3 DNA is TGTGCCAGTAGTATCCCCGGGACTAGCGGGAGGGCCAATGAGCAGTTCTTC. Translation: CASSIPGTSGRANEQFF.

The sample holds many counts of this clonotype. The rearrangement links TRBV5-1 to TRBJ2-7; TRBD1 might be the D (6 bases). The CDR3 is 15 residues long. Trimming cost V 0 bases and J 6 bases, with 16 bases left between them. The V gene's germline CDR1 is SGHRS and CDR2 YFSETQ. The CDR3, as DNA: TGCGCCAGCAGCTTGGAGGGAGCAGGGGTAGGCGAGCAGTACTTC. It encodes CASSLEGAGVGEQYF.

This chain connects TRBV24-1 to TRBJ2-3; D ambiguous. Trimming took off 2 bases at V and 4 bases at J, with 3 bases between the two ends. The CDR3 spans 12 residues. Germline assignment: CDR1 KGHDR and CDR2 SFDVKD. CDR3 region: CATSDWSDTQYF. For the CDR3, the DNA is TGTGCCACCAGTGATTGGTCAGATACGCAGTATTTT.

This sequence joins TRBV7-8 and TRBJ1-1; TRBD1 is a possible D gene (6 bases). The V end lost 1 base, the J end lost 4 bases, and 10 bases lay between the germline ends. Germline V gene data show CDR1 as SGHVS and CDR2 as FQNEAQ. This CDR3 is built from 14 residues. The chain's CDR3 is CASSLGQDSTEAFF. The CDR3 DNA reads TGTGCCAGCAGCTTAGGGCAGGACAGCACTGAAGCTTTCTTT.

This chain links TRBV4-1 with TRBJ1-6, with 8 bases that match TRBD1. This CDR3 comprises 17 residues. With V trimmed by 1 base and J by 9 bases, 11 bases remained unmatched. The germline CDR1 and CDR2 sequences are MGHRA and YSYEKL. Written as DNA, the CDR3 is TGCGCCAGCAGCCAAGGATTTGGACAGGGAGGTGGTTCACCCCTCCACTTT. Translation gives CASSQGFGQGGGSPLHF.

This clonotype has only a few counts. The chain combines TRBV19 with TRBJ1-1, with TRBD1 matching 9 bases. CDR3 length: 15 residues. J was trimmed by 5 bases and V by 6 bases; bases with no gene match: 10. The V gene's germline CDR1 is LNHDA and CDR2 SQIVND (reference sequence). The CDR3 loop reads CASSTLRDRVTEAFF. Written as DNA, the CDR3 is TGTGCCAGTAGCACGCTGAGGGACAGGGTTACTGAAGCTTTCTTT. The variable domain in full, completed from reference TRBV19 and TRBJ1-1, reads DGGITQSPKYLFRKEGQNVTLSCEQNLNHDAMYWYRQDPGQGLRLIYYSQIVNDFQKGDIAEGYSVSREKKESFPLTVTSAQKNPTAFYLCASSTLRDRVTEAFFGQGTRLTVV.

There are many counts of this clonotype. This chain joins TRBV20-1 and TRBJ2-5; a possible D gene is TRBD1 (5 bases). CDR1 is DFQATT and CDR2 is SNEGSKA in the germline V gene (reference sequence). The CDR3 contains 13 residues. V dropped 2 bases and J dropped 1 base, with 8 bases sitting between them. Written as DNA, the CDR3 is TGCAGTGCTAGACAGGGAAGCCAAGAGACCCAGTACTTC. Its translation: CSARQGSQETQYF.

For this clonotype: A much larger clone is a single base away; this may be a read error. The chain employs TRBV6-1 and TRBJ2-7; 8 bases agree with TRBD1. Germline assignment: CDR1 MNHNS and CDR2 SASEGT. This CDR3 is 13 amino acids long. The CDR3 protein is CASSRGQGGERYF. The CDR3 DNA sequence: TGTGCCAGCAGTCGAGGACAGGGCGGCGAGCGGTACTTC.

This clonotype was observed a single time. A much more abundant neighbour one base away suggests this may be a read error. The chain joins TRBV2 to TRBJ1-3; D may be TRBD1 (5 bases). This CDR3 has 13 residues. Germline lookup yields CDR1 SNHLY and CDR2 FYNNEI. V shed 9 bases and J shed 4 bases, with 13 bases lying between them. CDR3 sequence: CARQGASGNTIYF. In DNA form, the CDR3 reads TGTGCCAGGCAAGGGGCTTCGGGAAACACCATATATTTT.

This clonotype was detected many times. The chain employs TRBV20-1 and TRBJ2-7; 7 nucleotides line up with TRBD1. Germline CDR1 is DFQATT and CDR2 is SNEGSKA (reference sequence). This CDR3 is built from 13 residues. With V trimmed by 6 bases and J by 0 bases, 5 bases remained unmatched. The CDR3 sequence: CSASGTDSYEQYF. DNA for the CDR3: TGCAGTGCCTCCGGGACAGACTCCTACGAGCAGTACTTC.

The chain recombines TRBV29-1 with TRBJ2-7; D is perhaps TRBD1 or TRBD2 (6 bases each). The germline CDR1 and CDR2 sequences are SQVTM and ANQGSEA. The CDR3 extends over 16 amino acids. V lost 2 bases and J 2 bases, leaving 19 bases between the germline ends. The CDR3 spells CSVEQDGGGTTYEQYF. In nucleotides, the CDR3 is TGCAGCGTTGAACAAGATGGGGGCGGGACCACCTACGAGCAGTACTTC.

This chain connects TRBV10-3 to TRBJ1-1; D is unresolved. V shed 4 bases and J shed 2 bases, with 8 bases lying between them. The germline CDR1 and CDR2 sequences are ENHRY and SYGVKD. This CDR3 is built from 13 residues. The CDR3 nucleotides are TGTGCCATCAGTGTAGACTTTAACACTGAAGCTTTCTTT. Translation gives CAISVDFNTEAFF.

This clonotype was seen ten or more times. The V and J genes are TRBV28 and TRBJ2-3; 13 nucleotides line up with TRBD2. J was trimmed by 3 bases and V by 2 bases; bases with no gene match: 11. Germline lookup yields CDR1 MDHEN and CDR2 SYDVKM. CDR3 length equals 19 residues. Here the CDR3 reads CASSLTLGLAGVMTDTQYF. CDR3 coding DNA: TGTGCCAGCAGTTTAACCCTTGGACTAGCGGGAGTTATGACAGATACGCAGTATTTT.

On this clonotype: Possible read error: a much larger clone is one base away. The J gene is TRBJ1-2, the V gene TRBV2; D not certain. In germline, CDR1 is SNHLY, CDR2 FYNNEI. The V end lost 6 bases, the J end lost 4 bases, and 24 bases lay between the germline ends. The CDR3 is 17 residues long. The CDR3 bases are TGTGCCAGCAGCGCAACCACTTCGGGAGCAGCCCCCTATGGCTACACCTTC. Residues: CASSATTSGAAPYGYTF. Combining the CDR3 with reference TRBV2 and TRBJ1-2 gives the whole variable domain EPEVTQTPSHQVTQMGQEVILRCVPISNHLYFYWYRQILGQKVEFLVSFYNNEISEKSEIFDDQFSVERPDGSNFTLKIRSTKLEDSAMYFCASSATTSGAAPYGYTFGSGTRLTVV.

V is TRBV27 and J is TRBJ2-5; 9 bases map to TRBD2. This CDR3 has 13 amino acids. Trimming at V came to 6 bases and at J to 3 bases, leaving 2 bases not matched to a gene. Germline V gene data show CDR1 as MNHEY and CDR2 as SMNVEV (reference sequence). The CDR3 spells CASRIAGEETQYF. DNA of the CDR3: TGTGCCAGCAGAATAGCGGGAGAAGAGACCCAGTACTTC.

This clonotype has at least ten counts. The DNA of the CDR3 is TGTGCCAGCAGTTTTGTCCCGGCAGACCGTAATTCACCCCTCCACTTT. This encodes CASSFVPADRNSPLHF. This rearrangement joins TRBV27 to TRBJ1-6; D is unclear. Trimming took 3 bases from V and 6 from J, leaving 15 bases between them. Germline assignment: CDR1 MNHEY and CDR2 SMNVEV (reference sequence). This CDR3 is 16 amino acids long.